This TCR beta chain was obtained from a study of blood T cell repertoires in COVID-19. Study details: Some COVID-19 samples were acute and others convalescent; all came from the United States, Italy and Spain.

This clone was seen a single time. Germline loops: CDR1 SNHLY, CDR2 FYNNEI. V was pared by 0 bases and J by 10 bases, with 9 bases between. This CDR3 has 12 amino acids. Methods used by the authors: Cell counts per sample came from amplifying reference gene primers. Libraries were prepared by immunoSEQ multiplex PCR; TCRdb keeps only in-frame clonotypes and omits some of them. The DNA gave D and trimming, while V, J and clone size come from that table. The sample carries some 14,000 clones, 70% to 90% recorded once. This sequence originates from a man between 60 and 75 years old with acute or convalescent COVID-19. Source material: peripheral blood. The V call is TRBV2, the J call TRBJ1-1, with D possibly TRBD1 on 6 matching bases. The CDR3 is CASSEAPRGAFF. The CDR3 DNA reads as TGTGCCAGCAGTGAAGCGCCCAGGGGAGCTTTCTTT.